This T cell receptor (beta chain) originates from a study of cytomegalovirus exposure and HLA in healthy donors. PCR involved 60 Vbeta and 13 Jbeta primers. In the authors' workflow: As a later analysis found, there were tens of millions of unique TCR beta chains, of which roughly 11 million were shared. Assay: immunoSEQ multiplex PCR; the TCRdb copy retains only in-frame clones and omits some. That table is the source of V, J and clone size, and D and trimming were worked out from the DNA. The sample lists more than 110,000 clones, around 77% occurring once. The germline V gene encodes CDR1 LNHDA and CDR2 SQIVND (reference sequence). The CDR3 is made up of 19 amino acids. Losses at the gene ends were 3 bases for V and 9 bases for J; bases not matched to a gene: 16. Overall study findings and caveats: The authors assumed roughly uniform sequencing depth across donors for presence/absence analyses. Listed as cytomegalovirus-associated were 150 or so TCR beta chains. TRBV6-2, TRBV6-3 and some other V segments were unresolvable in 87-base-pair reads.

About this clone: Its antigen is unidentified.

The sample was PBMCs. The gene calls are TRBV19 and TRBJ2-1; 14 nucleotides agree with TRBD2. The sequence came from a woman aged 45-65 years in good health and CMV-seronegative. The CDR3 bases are TGTGCCAGTAGTATCCGGGACACGGGACTAGCGGGGGTGTTCCCTGAGCAGTTCTTC. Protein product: CASSIRDTGLAGVFPEQFF.